A single sample is the source of the 2 T cell receptor beta chains below, sequenced in a study of blood T cell repertoires in COVID-19. Assay: immunoSEQ multiplex PCR; the TCRdb copy retains only in-frame clones and omits some. The sample yields roughly 32,000 clones, 75% to 90% seen once. The sample was peripheral blood. Every receptor here comes from a man aged 50-60 years with active or convalescent COVID-19.

The chain is built from TRBV7-2 and TRBJ2-7, with 7 positions matching TRBD1. The V gene end was trimmed by 4 bases and the J gene end by 0 bases; junction bases not matched to a gene: 6. Germline V lookup: CDR1 SGHTA, CDR2 FQGNSA. This CDR3 has 15 amino acids. CDR3 sequence reads: CASSWPDRYSYEQYF. CDR3 sequence (DNA): TGTGCCAGCAGCTGGCCGGACAGGTACTCCTACGAGCAGTACTTC.

The chain has TRBV4-3 and TRBJ2-5; 7 bases fit TRBD1. The germline gives CDR1 LGHNA, CDR2 YSLEER. The CDR3 loop spans 15 amino acids. V lost 0 bases, J lost 3 bases, and 4 bases stayed unmatched. In DNA, the CDR3 is TGCGCCAGCAGCCAAGATCGAGGGACAGAAGAGACCCAGTACTTC. It encodes CASSQDRGTEETQYF.